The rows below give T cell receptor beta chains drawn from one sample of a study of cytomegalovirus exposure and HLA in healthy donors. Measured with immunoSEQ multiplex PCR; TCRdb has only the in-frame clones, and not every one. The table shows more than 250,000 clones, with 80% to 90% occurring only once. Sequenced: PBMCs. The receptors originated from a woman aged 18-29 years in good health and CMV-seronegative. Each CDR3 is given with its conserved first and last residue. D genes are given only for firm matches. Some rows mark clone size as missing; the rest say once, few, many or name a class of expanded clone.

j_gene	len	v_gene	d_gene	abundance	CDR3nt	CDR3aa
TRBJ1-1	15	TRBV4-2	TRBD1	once	TGTGCCAGCAGCCACAAGACAGGGCTTTCCACTGAAGCTTTCTTT	CASSHKTGLSTEAFF
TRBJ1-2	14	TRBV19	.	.	TGTGCCAGTAGTACGTATGAGGAAACCTATGGCTACACCTTC	CASSTYEETYGYTF
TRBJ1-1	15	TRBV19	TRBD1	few	TGTGCCAGTAGGGGGTGGGCAGGGGGCTGGACTGAAGCTTTCTTT	CASRGWAGGWTEAFF
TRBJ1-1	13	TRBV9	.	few	TGTGCCAGCAGCTCTAGCACAGGGAGCAAAGCTTTCTTT	CASSSSTGSKAFF
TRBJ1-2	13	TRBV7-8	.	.	TGTGCCAGCAGCCTGAATACAGACTATGGCTACACCTTC	CASSLNTDYGYTF
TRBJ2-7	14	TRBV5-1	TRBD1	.	TGCGCCAGCAGCTTGGGACAGGGGTTCCACGAGCAGTACTTC	CASSLGQGFHEQYF
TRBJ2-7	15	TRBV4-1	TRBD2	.	TGCGCCAGCAGCTTAGGACTAGCGGGAGAGTACGAGCAGTACTTC	CASSLGLAGEYEQYF
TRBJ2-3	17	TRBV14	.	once	TGTGCCAGCAGCCAGAGGGGGGGTCCCCTGGGAACAGATACGCAGTATTTT	CASSQRGGPLGTDTQYF
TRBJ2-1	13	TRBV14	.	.	TGTGCCAGCAGCCAAGTTCCCGGCAATGAGCAGTTCTTC	CASSQVPGNEQFF
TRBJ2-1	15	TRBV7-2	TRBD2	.	TGTGCCAGCAGCTTATCCGGGACTAGCTACAATGAGCAGTTCTTC	CASSLSGTSYNEQFF
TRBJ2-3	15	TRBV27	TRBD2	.	TGTGCCACCAGCTTAGCGGGCTACAACACAGATACGCAGTATTTT	CATSLAGYNTDTQYF
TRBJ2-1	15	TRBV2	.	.	TGTGCCAGCAGCGAGACCCGACAGGTGTTGAGTGAGCAGTTCTTC	CASSETRQVLSEQFF
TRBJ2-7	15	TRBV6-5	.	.	TGTGCCAGCAGTTACTCTAATTCAGCGGCCTACGAGCAGTACTTC	CASSYSNSAAYEQYF
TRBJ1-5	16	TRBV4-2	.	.	TGTGCCAGCAGCCAAGAGTCAGTTAATAGCAATCAGCCCCAGCATTTT	CASSQESVNSNQPQHF
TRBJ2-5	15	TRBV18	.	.	TGTGCCAGCTCATTTCGACAGATTAGTTTAGAGACCCAGTACTTC	CASSFRQISLETQYF
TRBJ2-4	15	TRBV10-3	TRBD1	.	TGTGCCATCAGTGAAAGGGGACAGGGGGCGCTTGTTCAGTACTTC	CAISERGQGALVQYF
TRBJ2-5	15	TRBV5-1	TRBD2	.	TGCGCCAGCAGCACGGGACTAGCGGGAGGAGAGACCCAGTACTTC	CASSTGLAGGETQYF
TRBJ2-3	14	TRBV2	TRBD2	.	TGTGCCAGCAGAGGGGGACTAGCTTCAGATACGCAGTATTTT	CASRGGLASDTQYF
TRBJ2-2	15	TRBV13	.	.	TGTGCCAGCAGCTTAGGCCTTAGCGTGGCCGGGGAGCTGTTTTTT	CASSLGLSVAGELFF
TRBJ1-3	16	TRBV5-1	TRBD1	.	TGCGCCAGCAGCTTGGCGGACAGGGTCTCTGGAAACACCATATATTTT	CASSLADRVSGNTIYF
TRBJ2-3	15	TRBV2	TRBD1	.	TGTGCCAGCAGTCCGTGGACAGGTGGCACAGATACGCAGTATTTT	CASSPWTGGTDTQYF
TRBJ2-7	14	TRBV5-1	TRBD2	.	TGCGCCAGCAGCTTGCTAGCGGGAGGAGGTGAGCAGTACTTC	CASSLLAGGGEQYF
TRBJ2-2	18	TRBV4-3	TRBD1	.	TGCGCCAGCAGCTCGCACTTGGACAGGCGGCCAGGCACCGGGGAGCTGTTTTTT	CASSSHLDRRPGTGELFF
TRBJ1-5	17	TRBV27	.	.	TGTGCCAGCACCAAACGGGCCGGGACTGATAGCAATCAGCCCCAGCATTTT	CASTKRAGTDSNQPQHF
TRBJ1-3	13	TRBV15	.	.	TGTGCCACCAGCATCCGGGATCGGTACACCATATATTTT	CATSIRDRYTIYF
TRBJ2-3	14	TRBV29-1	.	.	TGCAGCGTTGGGATTTTCGGGAGACCAGATACGCAGTATTTT	CSVGIFGRPDTQYF
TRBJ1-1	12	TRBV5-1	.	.	TGCGCCAGCAGCTTGGAGGCAGGGGAAGCTTTCTTT	CASSLEAGEAFF
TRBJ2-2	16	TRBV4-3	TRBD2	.	TGCGCCAGCAGCCACGCGGGAGGCAGGGGCACCGGGGAGCTGTTTTTT	CASSHAGGRGTGELFF
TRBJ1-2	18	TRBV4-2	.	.	TGTGCCAGCAGCCAAGATTTGGGGCGTGGGGGACATGACTATGGCTACACCTTC	CASSQDLGRGGHDYGYTF
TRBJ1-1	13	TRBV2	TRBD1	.	TGTGCCAGCAGTTTGGACAGGGGTCCTGAAGCTTTCTTT	CASSLDRGPEAFF
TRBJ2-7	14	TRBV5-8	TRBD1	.	TGTGCCAGCAGCCCCGGGACAGGAAAATACGAGCAGTACTTC	CASSPGTGKYEQYF
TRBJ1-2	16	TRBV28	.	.	TGTGCCAGCAGTCCATATCCTACAGGGAGAGGGTATGGCTACACCTTC	CASSPYPTGRGYGYTF
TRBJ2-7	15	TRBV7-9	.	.	TGTGCCAGCAGCTTCGGCGGACTCAGCTCCTACGAGCAGTACTTC	CASSFGGLSSYEQYF
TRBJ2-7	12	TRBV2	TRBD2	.	TGTGCCGGTGGGACTAGCGTTTACGAGCAGTACTTC	CAGGTSVYEQYF
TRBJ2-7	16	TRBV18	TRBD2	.	TGTGCCAGCTCACCCTCTACTAGCGGAGCTTCCTACGAGCAGTACTTC	CASSPSTSGASYEQYF
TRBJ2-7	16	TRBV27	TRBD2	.	TGTGCCAGCAGTCCCCAACTAGCGGGAGTTTATACCGAGCAGTACTTC	CASSPQLAGVYTEQYF
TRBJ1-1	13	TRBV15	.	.	TGTGCCACCAGCAGAGTACAGAACACTGAAGCTTTCTTT	CATSRVQNTEAFF
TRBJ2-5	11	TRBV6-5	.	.	TGTGCCAGCCGGTACCAAGAGACCCAGTACTTC	CASRYQETQYF
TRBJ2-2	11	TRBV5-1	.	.	TGCGCCAGCAGCAGTAGCGACGAGCTGTTTTTT	CASSSSDELFF
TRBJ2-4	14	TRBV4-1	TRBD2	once	TGCGCCAGCAGCCTTGGTAGCGGGGAAAACATTCAGTACTTC	CASSLGSGENIQYF